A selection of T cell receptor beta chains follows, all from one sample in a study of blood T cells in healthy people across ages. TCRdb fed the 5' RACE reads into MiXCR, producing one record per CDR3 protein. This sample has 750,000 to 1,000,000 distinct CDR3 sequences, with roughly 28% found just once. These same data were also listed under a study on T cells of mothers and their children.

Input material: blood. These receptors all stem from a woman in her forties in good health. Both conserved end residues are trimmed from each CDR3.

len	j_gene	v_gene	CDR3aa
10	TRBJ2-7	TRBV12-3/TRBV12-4	ASSPGLDEQY
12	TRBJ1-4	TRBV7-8	AGGGGRTNEKLF
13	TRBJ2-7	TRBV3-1	ASSQELGSCNEQY
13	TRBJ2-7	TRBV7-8	ASSIERARPYEQY
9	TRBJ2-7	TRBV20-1	SAPDNYEQY
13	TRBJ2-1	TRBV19	ASSISGTSGGEQF
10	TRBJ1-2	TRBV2	AIGDSDYGYT
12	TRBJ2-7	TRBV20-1	SARDVGKAYEQY
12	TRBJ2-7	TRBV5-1	ASSYLPGPYEQY
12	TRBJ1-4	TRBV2	ASSESRWGEKLF
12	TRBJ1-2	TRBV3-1	ASSQVSGGNGYT
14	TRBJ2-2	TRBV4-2	ASSQWQGMGTGELF
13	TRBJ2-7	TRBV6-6	ASSYDGGVRNEQY
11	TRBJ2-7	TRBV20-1	SAWTSGKDEQY
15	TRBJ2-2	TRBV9	ASSPIGTSGGPGELF
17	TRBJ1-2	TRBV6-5	ASSYSPEQGRWANYGYT
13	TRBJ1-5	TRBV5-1	ASSLYSPEDQPQH
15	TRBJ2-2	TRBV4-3	ASSQVRGQEYTGELF
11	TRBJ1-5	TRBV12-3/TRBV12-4	ATTPGVNQPQH
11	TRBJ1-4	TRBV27	ASSRDRLEKLF
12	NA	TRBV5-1	ASSFRSGSYEQY
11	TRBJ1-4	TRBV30	AWSGTDHEKLF
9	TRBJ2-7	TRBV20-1	SARQNYEQY
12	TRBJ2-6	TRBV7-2	ASTLNSGANVLT
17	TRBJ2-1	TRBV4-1	ASSQDTSGGPGSYNEQF
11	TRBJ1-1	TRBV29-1	SVQGLGNTEAF
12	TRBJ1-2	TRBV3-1	ASSQEAGGHGYT
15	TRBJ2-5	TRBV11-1	ASTPGTSGGAGETQY
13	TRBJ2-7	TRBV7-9	ASSRSSGFTYEQY
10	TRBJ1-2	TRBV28	ASSQGFSGYT
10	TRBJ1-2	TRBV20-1	SARGGNYGYT
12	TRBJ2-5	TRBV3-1	ASSHFGGGETQY
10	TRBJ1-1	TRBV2	ASRLGQTEAF
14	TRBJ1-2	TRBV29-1	SVEDLQPPNDYGYT
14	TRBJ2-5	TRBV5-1	ASSAGQGASQETQY
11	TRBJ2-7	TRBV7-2	ASRDPPGPEQY
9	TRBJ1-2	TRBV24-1	ATGQGGGYT
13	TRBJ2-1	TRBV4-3	ASSQEEGLWDEQF
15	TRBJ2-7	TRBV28	ASSSPGPETVSYEQY
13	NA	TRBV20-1	SAYFQGAINDEQY
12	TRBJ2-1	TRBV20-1	SANWGGLYNGQF
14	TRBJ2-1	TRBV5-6	ASSSTLGTLYNEQF
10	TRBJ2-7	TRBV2	ASTDMSYEQY
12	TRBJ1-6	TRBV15	ATSRDLGNSPLH
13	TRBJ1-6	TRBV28	ASSFRGLDNSPLH
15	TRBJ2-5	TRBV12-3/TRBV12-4	ASSLFVYGRGGETQY
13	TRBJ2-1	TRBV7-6	ASSLSQRPYNEQF
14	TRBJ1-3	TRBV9	ASSEESTGQGNTIY
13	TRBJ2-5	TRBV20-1	SASEPAGLQETQY
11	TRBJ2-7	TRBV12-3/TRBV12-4	ASSPQGPYGQY
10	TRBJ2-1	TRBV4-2	ASSQSDNEQF
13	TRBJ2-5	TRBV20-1	SARDRRGGRETQY
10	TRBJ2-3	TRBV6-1	ASSEWEDTQY